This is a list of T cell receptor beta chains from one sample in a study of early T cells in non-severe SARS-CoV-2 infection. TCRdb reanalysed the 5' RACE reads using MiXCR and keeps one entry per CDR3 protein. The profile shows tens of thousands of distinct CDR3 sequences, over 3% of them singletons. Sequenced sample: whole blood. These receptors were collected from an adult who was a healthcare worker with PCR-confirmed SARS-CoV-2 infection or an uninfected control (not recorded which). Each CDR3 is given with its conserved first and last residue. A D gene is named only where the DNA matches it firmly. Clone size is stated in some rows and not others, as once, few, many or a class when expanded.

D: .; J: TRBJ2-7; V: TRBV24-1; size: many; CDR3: CATSDVDGGPGEQYF; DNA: TGTGCCACCAGTGACGTGGACGGGGGCCCGGGCGAGCAGTACTTC
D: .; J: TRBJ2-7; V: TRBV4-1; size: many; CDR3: CASSSRDVSEQYF; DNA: TGCGCCAGCAGCAGTAGGGACGTTTCCGAGCAGTACTTC
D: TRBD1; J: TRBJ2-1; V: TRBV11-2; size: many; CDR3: CASSLTTGAHNEQFF; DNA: TGTGCCAGCAGCTTAACTACAGGGGCACACAATGAGCAGTTCTTC
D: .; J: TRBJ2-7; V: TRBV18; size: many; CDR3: CASSPGAGHAGEQYF; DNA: TGTGCCAGCTCACCGGGAGCGGGACACGCTGGCGAGCAGTACTTC
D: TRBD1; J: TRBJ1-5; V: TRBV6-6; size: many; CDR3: CASRLGQTNQPQHF; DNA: TGTGCCAGCAGACTGGGACAGACTAATCAGCCCCAGCATTTT
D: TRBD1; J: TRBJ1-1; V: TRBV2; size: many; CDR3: CASGSLTGENTEAFF; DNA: TGTGCCAGCGGGAGTCTAACAGGGGAGAACACTGAAGCTTTCTTT
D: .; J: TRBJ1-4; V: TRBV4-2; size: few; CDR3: CASSQEHRATNEKLFF; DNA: TGTGCCAGCAGCCAAGAGCACAGGGCAACTAATGAAAAACTGTTTTTT
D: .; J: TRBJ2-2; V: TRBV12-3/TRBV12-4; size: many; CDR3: CASSPTGNTGELFF; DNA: TGTGCCAGCAGTCCTACAGGGAACACCGGGGAGCTGTTTTTT
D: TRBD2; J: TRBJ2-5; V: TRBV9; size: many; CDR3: CASSVGGSGRRETQYF; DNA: TGTGCCAGCAGCGTAGGCGGTAGCGGGAGAAGAGAGACCCAGTACTTC
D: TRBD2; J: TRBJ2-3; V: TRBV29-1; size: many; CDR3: CSVPGSAGGSTDTQYF; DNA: TGCAGCGTCCCTGGCTCGGCGGGAGGAAGCACAGATACGCAGTATTTT
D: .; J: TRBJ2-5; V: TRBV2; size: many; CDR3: CASNEASVGTQYF; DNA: TGTGCCAGCAATGAGGCGTCAGTCGGGACCCAGTACTTC
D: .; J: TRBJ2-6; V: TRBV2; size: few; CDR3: CASAIRDSGANVLTF; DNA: TGTGCCAGCGCTATAAGGGATTCTGGGGCCAACGTCCTGACTTTC
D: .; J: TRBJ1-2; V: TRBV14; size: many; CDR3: CASSQLGTAVNGYTF; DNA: TGTGCCAGCAGCCAGCTAGGGACGGCCGTTAATGGCTACACCTTC
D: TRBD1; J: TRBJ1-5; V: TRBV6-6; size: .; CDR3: CASSYETGVGSNQPQHF; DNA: TGTGCCAGCAGTTACGAGACAGGGGTGGGTAGCAATCAGCCCCAGCATTTT
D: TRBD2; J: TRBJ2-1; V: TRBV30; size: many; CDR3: CALAGGPAEQFF; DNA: TGCGCTCTGGCGGGAGGCCCCGCTGAGCAGTTCTTC
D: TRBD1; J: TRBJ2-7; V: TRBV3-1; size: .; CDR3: CASSHLGQTYEQYF; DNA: TGTGCCAGCAGCCACCTGGGACAGACCTACGAGCAGTACTTC